This T cell receptor beta chain appears in the sequencing data of a study of blood T cell repertoires in COVID-19. Study-wide background: COVID-19 samples, acute and convalescent, were from the United States, Italy and Spain. T cells, B-cell-depleted T cells, or PBMCs provided the cDNA or gDNA that served as material.

Recovered Cohort 3 donors showed two negative PCRs, clearance, or symptom resolution. The CDR3 totals 13 residues. The J segment lost 2 bases and the V segment lost 3 bases, leaving 0 bases of the junction unmatched. In the source study's methods: Reference gene primers were amplified, and this amplification served to estimate nucleated cell counts. Sequencing was performed with immunoSEQ multiplex PCR; in TCRdb, only in-frame clones are kept and a portion is missing. V and J calls and clone size are copied from that table; D and trimming were computed from the DNA. This sample has a few hundred thousand clones; 90% occur once, and the top ten carry 0.6% to 0.7%.

The receptor comes from a man younger than 35 who had recovered from COVID-19. The V gene is TRBV12-3 or TRBV12-4, the J gene TRBJ2-5; 7 positions match TRBD2. The specimen sequenced was PBMCs or T cells enriched from blood (not recorded which). The CDR3 reads CASSFSGQETQYF. The CDR3 bases are TGTGCCAGCAGTTTTAGCGGGCAAGAGACCCAGTACTTC.